Presented here are 14 T cell receptor beta chains from one specimen sequenced in a study of monozygotic twins with inflammatory bowel disease. Reprocessing the 5' RACE reads, TCRdb reports a single entry for every CDR3 protein and omits DNA. This repertoire comprises 300,000 to 450,000 distinct CDR3 sequences; its ten largest clones make up just over 2.5%. Sequenced sample: blood. The receptor set was obtained from a human donor with ulcerative colitis or Crohn's disease, or a healthy co-twin of an affected twin (not recorded which).

V gene TRBV24-1 combines with J gene TRBJ1-1; with no DNA, the TCRdb D assignment of TRBD1 cannot be verified. The V gene's germline CDR1 is KGHDR and CDR2 SFDVKD. This CDR3 comprises 18 residues. The CDR3 protein is CATRISVGAGGRNTEAFF.

The rearrangement joins TRBV19 to TRBJ1-4; TCRdb outputs TRBD1, but without DNA this stays unchecked. The CDR3 contains 17 residues. CDR1 and CDR2 (germline): LNHDA, SQIVND (reference sequence). CDR3 protein: CASSTRQGGEANEKLFF.

The chain carries TRBV5-1 and TRBJ1-4. CDR1 SGHRS and CDR2 YFSETQ come from the germline V gene. The CDR3 sequence is 15 residues long. This CDR3 reads CASSIGSTTNEKLFF.

This chain uses TRBV5-1 with TRBJ2-3. This CDR3 spans 15 amino acids. Per the germline V gene, CDR1 is SGHRS and CDR2 is YFSETQ. The CDR3 sequence: CASRFYGQPTDTQYF.

The V and J genes are TRBV19 and TRBJ2-1; with no DNA, the TCRdb D assignment of TRBD2 cannot be verified. The V gene's germline CDR1 is LNHDA and CDR2 SQIVND (reference sequence). This CDR3 has 15 amino acids. The CDR3 loop reads CASSITSGGVNEQFF.

This chain joins TRBV5-1 and TRBJ2-3; TCRdb proposes TRBD1, but this gene call is untestable without DNA. CDR1 is SGHRS and CDR2 is YFSETQ in the germline V gene. The CDR3 is 14 residues long. The CDR3: CASSSDTGADTQYF.

This rearrangement joins TRBV11-2 to TRBJ2-4; the TCRdb D gene call, TRBD1, has no DNA to confirm it. CDR1 and CDR2 from the germline V gene are SGHAT and FQNNGV. The CDR3 is 14 amino acids. CDR3: CASRVAGLENIQYF.

J is TRBJ1-1 and V is TRBV5-6; with no DNA, the TCRdb D assignment of TRBD1 cannot be verified. This CDR3 region has 17 residues. Germline loops: CDR1 SGHDT, CDR2 YYEEEE. This CDR3 is CASSPRDRRPWGTEAFF.

The V gene is TRBV18, the J gene TRBJ2-3; lacking DNA, the TRBD1 call made by TCRdb goes unchecked. The CDR3 extends over 14 amino acids. Germline V gene data show CDR1 as KGHSH and CDR2 as LQKENI. The CDR3 spells CASVRGFGTDTQYF.

This chain uses TRBV7-3 with TRBJ2-3; TCRdb indicates TRBD1, and absent DNA this call remains unverified. Germline V gene sequence: CDR1 SGHTA, CDR2 FQGTGA. The CDR3 is 12 amino acids. The CDR3 spells CASSGPGDTQYF.

The V and J genes are TRBV20-1 and TRBJ1-2. The CDR3 is 13 amino acids. Germline V gives CDR1 DFQATT, CDR2 SNEGSKA (reference sequence). The CDR3: CSAQRSGSYGYTF.

This chain links TRBV19 with TRBJ2-5. CDR1 and CDR2 from the germline V gene are LNHDA and SQIVND (reference sequence). The CDR3 length is 13 residues. CDR3 sequence: CASSPRTLETQYF.

V gene TRBV29-1 combines with J gene TRBJ2-2; absent DNA, TCRdb's TRBD1 call cannot be checked. Germline CDR1 and CDR2: SQVTM and ANQGSEA. This CDR3 has 15 amino acids. CDR3 sequence: CSVYTGGGYTGELFF.

The rearrangement links TRBV7-2 to TRBJ1-3. This CDR3 comprises 16 residues. Germline V gene data show CDR1 as SGHTA and CDR2 as FQGNSA. The CDR3: CASSLAQTSSGNTIYF.